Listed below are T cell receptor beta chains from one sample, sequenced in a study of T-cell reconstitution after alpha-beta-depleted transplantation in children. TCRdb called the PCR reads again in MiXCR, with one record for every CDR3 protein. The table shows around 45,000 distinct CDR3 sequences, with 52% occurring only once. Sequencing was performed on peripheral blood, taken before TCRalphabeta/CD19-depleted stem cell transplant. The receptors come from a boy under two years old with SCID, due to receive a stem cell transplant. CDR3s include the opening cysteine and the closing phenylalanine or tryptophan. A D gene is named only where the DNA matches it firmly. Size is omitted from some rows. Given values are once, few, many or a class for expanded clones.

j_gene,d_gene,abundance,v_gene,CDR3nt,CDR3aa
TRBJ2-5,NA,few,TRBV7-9,TGTGCCAGCAGCTTAGGTAGTCAAGAGACCCAGTACTTC,CASSLGSQETQYF
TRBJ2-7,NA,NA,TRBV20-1,TGCAGTGCTATACAGGGAATGGTCTACGAGCAGTACTTC,CSAIQGMVYEQYF
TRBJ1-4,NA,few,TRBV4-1,TGCGCCAGCAGCAAAGGGGGGGGAGGTGAAAAACTGTTTTTT,CASSKGGGGEKLFF
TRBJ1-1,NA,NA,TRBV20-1,TGCAGTGCTAGGAACCCTACCTACACTGAAGCTTTCTTT,CSARNPTYTEAFF
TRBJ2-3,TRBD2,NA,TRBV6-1,TGTTCCAGCAGTCGGGGACTAGCGGGGTTCACAGATACGCAGTATTTT,CSSSRGLAGFTDTQYF
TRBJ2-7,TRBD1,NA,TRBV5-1,TGCGCCAGCAGCCCGGGACAGGAGGCCTACGAGCAGTACTTC,CASSPGQEAYEQYF
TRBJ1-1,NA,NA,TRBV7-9,TGTGCCAGCAGCCTCAGGGAGAGAAACACTGAAGCTTTCTTT,CASSLRERNTEAFF
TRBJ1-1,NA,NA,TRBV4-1,TGCGCCAGCAGCCAAGACTCCCGGGGGACTGAAGCTTTCTTT,CASSQDSRGTEAFF
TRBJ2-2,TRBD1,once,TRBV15,TGTGCCACCAGCAGAGTTTACGGACAGGGGGCCACCGGGGAGCTGTTTTTT,CATSRVYGQGATGELFF
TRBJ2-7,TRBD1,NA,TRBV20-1,TGCAGTGCTAGAGATGGGGACAGGGAGATACAGCAGTACTTC,CSARDGDREIQQYF
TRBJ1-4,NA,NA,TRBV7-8,TGTGCCAGCAGCTTAGGAAATAGTGAAAAACTGTTTTTT,CASSLGNSEKLFF
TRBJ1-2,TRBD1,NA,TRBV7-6,TGTGCCAGCAGCTTCGGGACAGCCTATGGCTACACCTTC,CASSFGTAYGYTF
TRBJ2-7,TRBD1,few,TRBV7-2,TGTGCCAGCAGCTGGGACAGCTACGAGCAGTACTTC,CASSWDSYEQYF
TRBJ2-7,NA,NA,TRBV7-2,TGTCCCATTCGGCGCTGCGAGCAGTACTTC,CPIRRCEQYF
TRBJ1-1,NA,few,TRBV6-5,TGTGCCAGCAGTTACCCGGGAAGGACCACTGAAGCTTTCTTT,CASSYPGRTTEAFF
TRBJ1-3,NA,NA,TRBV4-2,TGTGCCAGCAGCCAAGAGGTCAGGGGCGACTCTGGAAACACCATATATTTT,CASSQEVRGDSGNTIYF
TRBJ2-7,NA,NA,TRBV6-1,TGTGCCAGCAGTGAAGTGGGACTCTCCTACGAGCAGTACTTC,CASSEVGLSYEQYF
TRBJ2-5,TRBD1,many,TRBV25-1,TGTGCCAGCAGGCCCAACAGGGGGGAAGGTGGAGAGACCCAGTACTTC,CASRPNRGEGGETQYF
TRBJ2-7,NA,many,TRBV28,TGTGCCAGCAACCAGGATAGCTACGAGCAGTACTTC,CASNQDSYEQYF
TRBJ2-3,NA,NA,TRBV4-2,TGTGCCAGCAGCCAAGGCGGGACAGGCACAGATACGCAGTATTTT,CASSQGGTGTDTQYF
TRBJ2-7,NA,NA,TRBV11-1,TGTGCCAGCAGCTTAGGTGCGGTCCGCTTCGGCAGCCAGGGGTACGAGCAGTACTTC,CASSLGAVRFGSQGYEQYF
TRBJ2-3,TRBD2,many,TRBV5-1,TGCGCCAGCAGCTTTAGCGGGGTTGGCACAGATACGCAGTATTTT,CASSFSGVGTDTQYF
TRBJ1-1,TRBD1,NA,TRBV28,TGTGCCAGCAGCCCGACCAGGGGGCACGGCGGCACTGAAGCTTTCTTT,CASSPTRGHGGTEAFF
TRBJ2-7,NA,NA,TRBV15,TGTGCCACCTCCCAATCGACAGGAACCTACGAGCAGTACTTC,CATSQSTGTYEQYF
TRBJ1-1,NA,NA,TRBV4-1,TGCGCCAGCACCCCAGGGAAGGCCCCCACTGAAGCTTTCTTT,CASTPGKAPTEAFF
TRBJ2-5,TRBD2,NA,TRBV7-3,TGTGCCAGCAGCTTAGCGGGGGGGCAGACCCAGTACTTC,CASSLAGGQTQYF
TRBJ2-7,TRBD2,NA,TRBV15,TGTGCCACCAGCAGAGGGGGTCCAGGCGCGGGGGGGCCGCACGAGCAGTACTTC,CATSRGGPGAGGPHEQYF
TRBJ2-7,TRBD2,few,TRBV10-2,TGCGCCAGCAGTGAGTCGAGGGCTAGCGGGGGGATTAACTACGAGCAGTACTTC,CASSESRASGGINYEQYF
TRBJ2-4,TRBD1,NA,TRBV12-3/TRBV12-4,TGTGCCAGCAGTCCACAGGGGGCCAAAAACATTCAGTACTTC,CASSPQGAKNIQYF
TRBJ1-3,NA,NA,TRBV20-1,TGCAGTGTAAGCCGCTCTGGAAACACCATATATTTT,CSVSRSGNTIYF
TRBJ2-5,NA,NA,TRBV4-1,TGCGCCAGCAGTTCAGGGAAGGGAGAGACCCAGTACTTC,CASSSGKGETQYF
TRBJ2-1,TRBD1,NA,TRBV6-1,TGTGCCAGCAGTGCACAGGGGGCGCCCAATGAGCAGTTCTTC,CASSAQGAPNEQFF
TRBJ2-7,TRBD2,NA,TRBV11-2,TGTGCCAGCAGCCCCGAAAGCAGAATAGCGGGGGGGCTCTACGAGCAGTACTTC,CASSPESRIAGGLYEQYF
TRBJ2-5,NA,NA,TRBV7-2,TGTGCCAGCAGCCCAACAGAGACCCAGTACTTC,CASSPTETQYF
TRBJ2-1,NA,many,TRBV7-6,TGTGCCAGCAGCTTATCAAGGGTCAATGAGCAGTTCTTC,CASSLSRVNEQFF
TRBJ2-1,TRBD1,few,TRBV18,TGTGCCAGCTCACCAGCTACCAGCGGGACAGGGAAGTACAATGAGCAGTTCTTC,CASSPATSGTGKYNEQFF
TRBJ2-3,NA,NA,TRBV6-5,TGTGCCAGCAGACGACTAGATACGCAGTATTTT,CASRRLDTQYF
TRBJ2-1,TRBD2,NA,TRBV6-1,TGTGCCAGCAGTGAAGGAGCGGGGGACTACAATGAGCAGTTCTTC,CASSEGAGDYNEQFF
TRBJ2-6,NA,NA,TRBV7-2,TGTGCCAGCAGCTGGGAAGGGGCTGGGGCCAACGTCCTGACTTTC,CASSWEGAGANVLTF
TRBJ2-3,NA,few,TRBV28,TGTGCCAGCAGTTCGGGGGTCGTTCCAGATACGCAGTATTTT,CASSSGVVPDTQYF
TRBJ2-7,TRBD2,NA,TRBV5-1,TGCGCCAGCAGCCTGTACCCGGGCGGGGGCTACGAGCAGTACTTC,CASSLYPGGGYEQYF
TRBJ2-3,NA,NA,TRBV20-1,TGCAGTGCTAGATCGGTCGCCTCCTGGGGCACAGATACGCAGTATTTT,CSARSVASWGTDTQYF
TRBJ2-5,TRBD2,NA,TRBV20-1,TGCAGTGCTACCCCTAGCGGGGGGTTCCAAGAGACCCAGTACTTC,CSATPSGGFQETQYF
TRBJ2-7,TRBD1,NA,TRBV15,TGTGCCACCAGCCAGGACAGGTACCACGAGCAGTACTTC,CATSQDRYHEQYF
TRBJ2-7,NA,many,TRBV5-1,TGCGCCAGCAGCCACCGGGACAATTCCTACGAGCAGTACTTC,CASSHRDNSYEQYF
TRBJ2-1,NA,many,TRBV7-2,TGTGCCAGCAGCTTAACAGGGTTAGGGAATGAGCAGTTCTTC,CASSLTGLGNEQFF